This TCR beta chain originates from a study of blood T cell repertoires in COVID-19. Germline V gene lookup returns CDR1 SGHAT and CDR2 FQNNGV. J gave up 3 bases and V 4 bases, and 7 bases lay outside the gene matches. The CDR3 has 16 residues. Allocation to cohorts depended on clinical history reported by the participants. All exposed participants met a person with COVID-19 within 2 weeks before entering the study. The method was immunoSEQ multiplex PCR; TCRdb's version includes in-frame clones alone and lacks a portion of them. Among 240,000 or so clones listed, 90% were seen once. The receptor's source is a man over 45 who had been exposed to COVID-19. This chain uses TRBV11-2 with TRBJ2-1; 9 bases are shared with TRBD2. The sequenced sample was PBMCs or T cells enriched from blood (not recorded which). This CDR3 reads CASSSPSGRIYNEQFF. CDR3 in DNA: TGTGCCAGCAGCTCCCCCAGCGGGAGGATCTACAATGAGCAGTTCTTC.